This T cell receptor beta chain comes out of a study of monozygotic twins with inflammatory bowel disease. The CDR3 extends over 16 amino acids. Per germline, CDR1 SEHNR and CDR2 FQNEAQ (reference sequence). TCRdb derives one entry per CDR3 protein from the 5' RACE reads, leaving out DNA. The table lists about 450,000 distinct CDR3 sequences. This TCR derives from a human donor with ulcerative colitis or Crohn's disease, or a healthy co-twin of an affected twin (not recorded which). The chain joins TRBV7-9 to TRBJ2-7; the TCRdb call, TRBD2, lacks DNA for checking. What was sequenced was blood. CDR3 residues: CASSSGLAGPIYEQYF.